These 28 T cell receptor beta chains came from one sample sequenced in a study of shared clonotypes between healthy human individuals. Clones were read by immunoSEQ multiplex PCR, and TCRdb kept only the in-frame ones, dropping some. The sample lists about a million clones, roughly 80% seen once, with 0.89% in the top ten. The sequenced sample consisted of memory CD4+ T cells from PBMCs. Subset meaning: CD45RA-negative fraction. The receptor set was obtained from a man aged 18 to 30 in good health. Some clones in this sample may be carry-over from other donors' samples.

The chain uses TRBV6-1 and TRBJ2-5, with a tentative D call TRBD2 (6 bases). CDR3 length: 14 amino acids. CDR1 is MNHNS, CDR2 SASEGT, per germline. The ends were cut back, 4 bases at V and 5 bases at J, with 14 bases in the middle. DNA for the CDR3: TGTGCCAGCAGTGCCGACACCGGAGGGGAGACCCAGTACTTC. Translating it yields CASSADTGGETQYF.

The chain combines TRBV29-1 with TRBJ2-1; possibly TRBD1 for D (6 bases). V was trimmed by 6 bases and J by 6 bases, leaving 12 bases between them. The CDR3 contains 12 residues. CDR1 and CDR2 from the germline V gene are SQVTM and ANQGSEA. The CDR3 protein is CSVQGRGNEQFF. CDR3 sequence (DNA): TGCAGCGTCCAGGGGCGTGGCAATGAGCAGTTCTTC.

The CDR3 bases are TGTGCCAGCACTGGACTAGGCCGGGAGACCCAGTACTTC. Translated: CASTGLGRETQYF. The rearrangement links TRBV2 to TRBJ2-5, with 7 bases matching TRBD2. With 7 bases clipped from V and 5 bases from J, the junction kept 7 bases outside the gene matches. Germline V lookup: CDR1 SNHLY, CDR2 FYNNEI. The CDR3 has 13 residues. The full variable domain, in which reference TRBV2 and TRBJ2-5 provide the parts outside the CDR3, is EPEVTQTPSHQVTQMGQEVILRCVPISNHLYFYWYRQILGQKVEFLVSFYNNEISEKSEIFDDQFSVERPDGSNFTLKIRSTKLEDSAMYFCASTGLGRETQYFGPGTRLLVL.

This clone was observed a single time. The J gene is TRBJ1-3, the V gene TRBV5-5, with D hard to call. V lost 1 base to trimming and J lost 0 bases, with 14 bases between them. The length of the CDR3 is 17 residues. The germline V gene has CDR1 SGHKS and CDR2 YYEKEE (reference sequence). Here the CDR3 DNA reads TGTGCCAGCAGCTTGTTACCAACGACCAGCTCTGGAAACACCATATATTTT. This gives the protein CASSLLPTTSSGNTIYF.

V gene TRBV2 combines with J gene TRBJ1-5; 10 nucleotides agree with TRBD1. Germline loops: CDR1 SNHLY, CDR2 FYNNEI. This CDR3 has 14 amino acids. V trimming: 6 bases; J trimming: 9 bases; junction bases outside the gene matches: 8. Here the CDR3 DNA reads TGTGCCAGCAGATCGACAGGGGGCGCGGGGCCCCAGCATTTT. Translated: CASRSTGGAGPQHF.

The chain is built from TRBV28 and TRBJ2-7, with D perhaps being TRBD1 or TRBD2 (5 bases each). CDR1 MDHEN and CDR2 SYDVKM come from the germline V gene. Trimming pared 4 bases from V and 5 bases from J, leaving 18 bases between. The CDR3 length is 15 residues. This chain's CDR3 is CASSSLGTGPNEQYF. In DNA, the CDR3 is TGTGCCAGCAGTTCTTTGGGGACCGGGCCAAACGAGCAGTACTTC.

The CDR3 bases are TGTGCCAGCAGCCTAGAGATGACAGGGTATAGGGACAATGAGCAGTTCTTC. It codes for CASSLEMTGYRDNEQFF. The chain recombines TRBV7-9 with TRBJ2-1, with 7 bases lining up with TRBD1. Trimming removed 5 bases from V and 5 bases from J; junction bases left unmatched: 15. CDR1 is SEHNR, CDR2 FQNEAQ, per germline (reference sequence). This CDR3 is built from 17 residues.

This clone appeared once. The chain is built from TRBV5-4 and TRBJ1-2; 9 bases match TRBD1. Trimming at V came to 5 bases and at J to 4 bases, leaving 6 bases not matched to a gene. Germline loops: CDR1 SGHNT, CDR2 YYREEE (reference sequence). CDR3 size: 14 residues. CDR3 residues: CASSLGGQGYGYTF. The CDR3 DNA is TGTGCCAGCAGTTTAGGGGGACAGGGCTATGGCTACACCTTC.

V and J are TRBV6-1 and TRBJ2-1, with D possibly matching TRBD2 (5 bases). The CDR3 runs 16 residues. In germline, CDR1 is MNHNS, CDR2 SASEGT. Trimming took off 4 bases at V and 2 bases at J, with 15 bases between the two ends. CDR3 amino acids: CASSGLRLGAYNEQFF. The CDR3 nucleotides are TGTGCCAGCAGTGGACTCCGACTGGGAGCCTACAATGAGCAGTTCTTC.

The gene calls are TRBV7-8 and TRBJ2-7, with 8 bases aligning to TRBD2. Germline V gene lookup returns CDR1 SGHVS and CDR2 FQNEAQ. Trimming removed 4 bases from V and 2 bases from J; junction bases left unmatched: 7. The CDR3 totals 15 residues. The CDR3 loop reads CASSSVAGGTYEQYF. The DNA for the CDR3 is TGTGCCAGCAGCTCTGTGGCGGGAGGTACCTACGAGCAGTACTTC.

The gene calls are TRBV11-3 and TRBJ2-7; possibly TRBD1 for D (6 bases). V lost 5 bases to trimming and J lost 5 bases, with 16 bases between them. CDR3 length: 14 amino acids. The germline V gene has CDR1 SGHNT and CDR2 YENEEA. The CDR3 coding sequence is TGTGCCAGCAGCCTCCGACAGGCCATCGACGAGCAGTACTTC. This codes for CASSLRQAIDEQYF.

This rearrangement joins TRBV7-8 to TRBJ2-7; 9 bases agree with TRBD2. J lost 3 bases, V lost 5 bases, and 8 bases had no gene match. CDR1 is SGHVS and CDR2 is FQNEAQ in the germline V gene. This CDR3 region has 15 residues. The CDR3 region is CASSIMTSGHYEQYF. In DNA form, the CDR3 reads TGTGCCAGCAGCATAATGACTAGCGGCCACTACGAGCAGTACTTC.

The J gene is TRBJ1-2, the V gene TRBV28; tentatively, D is TRBD1 (5 bases). In germline, CDR1 is MDHEN, CDR2 SYDVKM. This CDR3 contains 16 residues. V lost 2 bases and J 3 bases, leaving 16 bases between the germline ends. CDR3: CASSLPPGDSYYGYTF. DNA of the CDR3: TGTGCCAGCAGTTTACCGCCCGGGGACTCCTACTATGGCTACACCTTC.

In this sample, this clone turned up once. The V call is TRBV5-1, the J call TRBJ2-7; 8 nucleotides agree with TRBD2. The junction had 6 bases not matched to a gene; V was cut back by 0 bases and J by 1 base. CDR1 and CDR2 from the germline V gene are SGHRS and YFSETQ. The CDR3 sequence is 16 residues long. The CDR3, as DNA: TGCGCCAGCAGCTTGGACGGGGGGGCGCTTTCCTACGAGCAGTACTTC. The encoded protein is CASSLDGGALSYEQYF. Full variable domain (rest looked up from reference TRBV5-1 and TRBJ2-7): KAGVTQTPRYLIKTRGQQVTLSCSPISGHRSVSWYQQTPGQGLQFLFEYFSETQRNKGNFPGRFSGRQFSNSRSEMNVSTLELGDSALYLCASSLDGGALSYEQYFGPGTRLTVT.

The gene calls are TRBV5-6 and TRBJ2-5, with 10 bases identical to TRBD1. Germline V gene data show CDR1 as SGHDT and CDR2 as YYEEEE. The CDR3 totals 19 residues. Trimming took 4 bases from V and 5 from J; bases not matched to a gene: 20. CDR3 in DNA: TGTGCCAGCAGCCCGGGCCAGGACAGGGGGGAGCGCGAGTGGGAGACCCAGTACTTC. This sequence encodes CASSPGQDRGEREWETQYF.

V is TRBV18 and J is TRBJ2-3; 7 nucleotides agree with TRBD2. Germline CDR1 is KGHSH and CDR2 is LQKENI. The CDR3 has 16 residues. The V segment lost 0 bases and the J segment 1 base; nucleotides outside the gene matches: 4. The CDR3 DNA reads as TGTGCCAGCTCACCACCTGTAGCGGGCGGCACAGATACGCAGTATTTT. Translation: CASSPPVAGGTDTQYF.

The genes are TRBV11-2 and TRBJ2-1; 7 positions agree with TRBD2. V lost 0 bases, J lost 9 bases, and 8 bases stayed unmatched. There are 15 residues in the CDR3. Germline V gene data show CDR1 as SGHAT and CDR2 as FQNNGV. The CDR3 region is CASSLEGGISIEQFF. CDR3 nucleotide sequence: TGTGCCAGCAGCTTAGAGGGGGGGATTAGCATTGAGCAGTTCTTC. Together with reference TRBV11-2 and TRBJ2-1, the CDR3 gives the full variable domain: EAGVAQSPRYKIIEKRQSVAFWCNPISGHATLYWYQQILGQGPKLLIQFQNNGVVDDSQLPKDRFSAERLKGVDSTLKIQPAKLEDSAVYLCASSLEGGISIEQFFGPGTRLTVL.

Comments on this clone: A read error is likely here: a far larger clone is one base away. At the DNA level, this CDR3 is encoded by other sequences in the same sample as well. V and J are TRBV14 and TRBJ1-1; 7 nucleotides align to TRBD1. The CDR3 has 15 amino acids. CDR1 SGHDN and CDR2 FVKESK come from the germline V gene. The CDR3 sequence is CASSRLGGRNTEAFF. CDR3 sequence (DNA): TGTGCCAGCAGTCGCCTAGGGGGCCGCAACACTGAAGCCTTCTTT.

This clone was counted only a few times. The rearrangement links TRBV7-8 to TRBJ2-1, with TRBD2 matching 9 bases. With V trimmed by 5 bases and J by 4 bases, 3 bases remained unmatched. Looked up from germline, CDR1 is SGHVS and CDR2 is FQNEAQ. The CDR3 runs 14 residues. CDR3 protein: CASSAREGYNEQFF. CDR3 sequence (DNA): TGTGCCAGCAGCGCGCGGGAGGGTTACAATGAGCAGTTCTTC.

The chain is built from TRBV2 and TRBJ2-7, with TRBD2 identical over 12 bases. Per germline, CDR1 SNHLY and CDR2 FYNNEI. V shed 7 bases, J shed 2 bases, and the junction held 3 bases outside the gene matches. This CDR3 region has 14 residues. CDR3 nucleotide sequence: TGTGCCAGCACTTGGACTAGCGGGACCTACGAGCAGTACTTC. Protein: CASTWTSGTYEQYF.

This clone was counted at least ten times. Distinct nucleotide sequences in the sample also encode this CDR3. CDR3 in amino acids: CASSPGQFSGANVLTF. In DNA, the CDR3 is TGTGCCAGCTCACCGGGACAGTTCTCTGGGGCCAACGTCCTGACTTTC. The chain combines TRBV18 with TRBJ2-6, with 7 bases that match TRBD1. The ends lost 3 bases at V and 0 bases at J; junction bases unmatched: 2. This CDR3 spans 16 amino acids. Germline lookup yields CDR1 KGHSH and CDR2 LQKENI.

The chain has TRBV6-6 and TRBJ2-2; weak D call: TRBD1 (6 bases). Germline values: CDR1 MNHNY, CDR2 SVGAGI (reference sequence). The CDR3 extends over 16 amino acids. Between the trimmed V and J ends, which lost 6 bases and 6 bases, there was a span of 20 bases. CDR3 loop: CASSHPGRGEAGELFF. In DNA, the CDR3 is TGTGCCAGCAGCCACCCCGGCAGGGGCGAGGCCGGGGAGCTGTTTTTT.

This chain links TRBV5-4 with TRBJ2-7; 9 bases agree with TRBD1. In germline, CDR1 is SGHNT, CDR2 YYREEE (reference sequence). The CDR3 has 15 residues. V lost 5 bases to trimming and J lost 2 bases; unmatched junction nucleotides: 8. DNA of the CDR3: TGTGCCAGCAGTAAGGCGGGACAGGGAGCCTACGAGCAGTACTTC. Translated, it gives CASSKAGQGAYEQYF.

A remark on this clone: The identical CDR3 is also encoded by other nucleotide sequences in the sample. The CDR3 protein is CASSRTGTTGELFF. In nucleotides, the CDR3 is TGTGCCAGCAGTCGGACAGGGACCACCGGGGAGCTGTTTTTT. The gene calls are TRBV6-5 and TRBJ2-2; 8 nucleotides line up with TRBD1. The junction had 3 bases not matched to a gene; V was cut back by 5 bases and J by 4 bases. Germline V gene sequence: CDR1 MNHEY, CDR2 SVGAGI. The CDR3 is 14 amino acids.

The rearrangement joins TRBV4-2 to TRBJ2-2; 7 bases match TRBD2. The CDR3 runs 15 residues. V shed 4 bases, J shed 2 bases, and the junction held 4 bases outside the gene matches. Germline CDR1 is LGHNA and CDR2 is YNFKEQ. The CDR3 spells CASSPRTRNTGELFF. In nucleotides, the CDR3 is TGTGCCAGCAGCCCCCGGACTAGAAACACCGGGGAGCTGTTTTTT.

This chain uses TRBV29-1 with TRBJ1-1; 7 nucleotides align to TRBD1. Germline V gene lookup returns CDR1 SQVTM and CDR2 ANQGSEA. This CDR3 comprises 10 residues. Unmatched junction bases numbered 4, after V lost 7 bases and J lost 8 bases. CDR3 nucleotides: TGCAGCGCCGGGACAGCGGAAGCTTTCTTT. This codes for CSAGTAEAFF.

V is TRBV7-8 and J is TRBJ1-3; no clear D gene. This CDR3 is 12 amino acids long. Trimming shortened V by 3 bases and J by 7 bases, and 7 bases separated the two germline ends. Germline CDR1 is SGHVS and CDR2 is FQNEAQ. Written as DNA, the CDR3 is TGTGCCAGCAGCTTCGAGCGGAACACCATATATTTT. It is translated as CASSFERNTIYF.

The rearrangement uses TRBV2 and TRBJ2-7; 12 nucleotides align to TRBD2. There are 18 residues in the CDR3. Germline-derived CDR1 and CDR2 are SNHLY and FYNNEI. Trimming cost V 10 bases and J 0 bases; bases outside gene matches: 16. The CDR3 protein is CAILGVTSGSSRSYEQYF. CDR3 sequence (DNA): TGTGCCATCCTGGGGGTGACTAGCGGGAGTTCCCGCTCCTACGAGCAGTACTTC.